The clone carrying this TCR beta chain was observed a handful of times. Antigen unknown. This specimen comes from a study of post-analysis software for immune sequencing data. Background on the study: The cohort encompassed relapsing-remitting, secondary progressive and progressive-relapsing multiple sclerosis disease courses. Notes on the study in general: Relative to controls, patients with multiple sclerosis showed significantly lower normalized Chao1 diversity. Same-batch samples co-clustered strongly by F measure. TRBV segments more frequent in patients than in controls numbered five and included TRBV5-6, TRBV5-1 and TRBV20-1.

TCR beta libraries were prepared from cDNA with unique molecular identifiers. TCRdb fed the PCR reads into MiXCR, producing one record per CDR3 protein. This table holds 350,000 to 450,000 distinct CDR3 sequences, roughly 38% found once. Trimming shortened V by 4 bases and J by 0 bases, and 15 bases separated the two germline ends. Germline V gives CDR1 LGHNA, CDR2 YNFKEQ. The CDR3 length is 16 residues. This TCR came from a girl aged 2 to 10 with multiple sclerosis. Sample: blood. The chain employs TRBV4-2 and TRBJ2-5, with D tentatively TRBD2 (7 bases). The DNA of the CDR3 is TGTGCCAGCAGCCGCGAGGGGGGGCAGTACCAAGAGACCCAGTACTTC. Encoded protein: CASSREGGQYQETQYF.